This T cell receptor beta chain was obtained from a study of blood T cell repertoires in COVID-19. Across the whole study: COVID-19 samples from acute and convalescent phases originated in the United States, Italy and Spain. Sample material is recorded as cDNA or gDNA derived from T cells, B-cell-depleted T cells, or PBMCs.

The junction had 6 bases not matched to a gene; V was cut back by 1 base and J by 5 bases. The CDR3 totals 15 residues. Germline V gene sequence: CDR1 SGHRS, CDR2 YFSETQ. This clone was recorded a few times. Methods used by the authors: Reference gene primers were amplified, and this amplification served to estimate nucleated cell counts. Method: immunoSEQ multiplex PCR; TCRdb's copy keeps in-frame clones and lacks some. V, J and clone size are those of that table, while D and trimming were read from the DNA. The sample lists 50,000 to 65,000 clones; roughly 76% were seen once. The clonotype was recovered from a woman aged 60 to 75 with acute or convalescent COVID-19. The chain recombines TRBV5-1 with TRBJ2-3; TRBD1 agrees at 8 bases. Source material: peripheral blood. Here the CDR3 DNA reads TGCGCCAGCAGCTTGCAGGGGGCAGGGGAAGATACGCAGTATTTT. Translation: CASSLQGAGEDTQYF.